These 20 T cell receptor beta chains came from one sample sequenced in a study of monozygotic twins with inflammatory bowel disease. TCRdb re-called the 5' RACE reads, yielding one record per CDR3 amino acid sequence without DNA. The listing records some 89,000 distinct CDR3 sequences. The sample comprised blood. The receptors shown here come from a human donor with ulcerative colitis or Crohn's disease, or a healthy co-twin of an affected twin (not recorded which).

The gene calls are TRBV10-3 and TRBJ1-1. Germline-derived CDR1 and CDR2 are ENHRY and SYGVKD. This CDR3 contains 12 residues. CDR3 amino acids: CAISPSNTEAFF.

CDR3 loop: CASTASGYNEQFF. J is TRBJ2-1 and V is TRBV6-2 or TRBV6-3; TCRdb designates TRBD2, a call that cannot be tested without DNA. The CDR3 totals 13 residues. Germline V lookup: CDR1 MNHEY, CDR2 SVGEGT.

The V and J genes are TRBV20-1 and TRBJ2-1; TCRdb names TRBD1, which stays unverified in the absence of DNA. The CDR3 totals 15 residues. Germline V gene sequence: CDR1 DFQATT, CDR2 SNEGSKA (reference sequence). CDR3: CSARDRRGAGNEQFF.

The chain carries TRBV7-2 and TRBJ2-2; the TCRdb D gene call, TRBD2, has no DNA to confirm it. CDR3 size: 15 residues. CDR1 is SGHTA, CDR2 FQGNSA, per germline. The CDR3 here is CASSSGTSRTGELFF.

The chain has TRBV10-2 and TRBJ1-1; no DNA is available, so the TRBD1 call from TCRdb remains unchecked. Germline V gene sequence: CDR1 WSHSY, CDR2 SAAADI. The CDR3 sequence is 15 residues long. This chain's CDR3 is CASSVAGSGRTEAFF.

The genes are TRBV12-3 or TRBV12-4 and TRBJ1-4; the TCRdb call, TRBD1, lacks DNA for checking. The CDR3 runs to 15 residues. CDR3 residues: CASSTGTGVTEKLFF.

The chain employs TRBV29-1 and TRBJ1-1; TCRdb indicates TRBD1, and absent DNA this call remains unverified. The CDR3 extends over 17 amino acids. Germline CDR1 reads SQVTM; CDR2 reads ANQGSEA. CDR3 sequence reads: CSVEDLSRGNIRAEAFF. The complete variable domain, with remaining parts taken from reference TRBV29-1 and TRBJ1-1, reads SAVISQKPSRDICQRGTSLTIQCQVDSQVTMMFWYRQQPGQSLTLIATANQGSEATYESGFVIDKFPISRPNLTFSTLTVSNMSPEDSSIYLCSVEDLSRGNIRAEAFFGQGTRLTVV.

The chain couples TRBV7-6 to TRBJ1-1. This CDR3 is built from 12 residues. The V gene's germline CDR1 is SGHVS and CDR2 FNYEAQ. CDR3 residues: CASSSARAEAFF.

The V gene is TRBV4-1, the J gene TRBJ2-7. This CDR3 spans 14 amino acids. Germline assignment: CDR1 MGHRA and CDR2 YSYEKL. CDR3 in amino acids: CASSRVGRTYEQYF.

The chain's CDR3 is CASTPSGGNNSPLHF. The J gene is TRBJ1-6, the V gene TRBV12-3 or TRBV12-4; TCRdb designates TRBD1, a call that cannot be tested without DNA. This CDR3 region has 15 residues.

The CDR3 spells CASSLEGFSGYNEQFF. This chain uses TRBV11-2 with TRBJ2-1; the TCRdb D gene call, TRBD2, has no DNA to confirm it. This CDR3 contains 16 residues. Germline loops: CDR1 SGHAT, CDR2 FQNNGV.

This chain joins TRBV20-1 and TRBJ2-7. Germline CDR1 is DFQATT and CDR2 is SNEGSKA (reference sequence). This CDR3 comprises 12 residues. CDR3 sequence reads: CSARRLKYEQYF.

The chain joins TRBV6-2 or TRBV6-3 to TRBJ1-2. The CDR3 has 13 amino acids. From germline, CDR1 is MNHEY and CDR2 SVGEGT. The CDR3 sequence: CASNDGSTYGYTF.

The chain joins TRBV14 to TRBJ2-2. The germline V gene has CDR1 SGHDN and CDR2 FVKESK. The CDR3 runs 13 residues. This chain's CDR3 is CASSQDFGGELFF.

CDR3 sequence reads: CAISEDLGRGGPRETQYF. The rearrangement joins TRBV10-3 to TRBJ2-5. Germline V gene data show CDR1 as ENHRY and CDR2 as SYGVKD. This CDR3 spans 18 amino acids.

The V call is TRBV20-1, the J call TRBJ1-4. This CDR3 is 12 amino acids long. Germline V gives CDR1 DFQATT, CDR2 SNEGSKA (reference sequence). The CDR3 spells CRATATNEKLFF.

The rearrangement links TRBV12-3 or TRBV12-4 to TRBJ2-5; TCRdb outputs TRBD1, but without DNA this stays unchecked. The CDR3 loop spans 14 amino acids. The CDR3 is CASRPNGGEGTQYF.

The rearrangement uses TRBV5-1 and TRBJ1-2; with no DNA, the TCRdb D assignment of TRBD1 cannot be verified. From germline, CDR1 is SGHRS and CDR2 YFSETQ. This CDR3 has 13 amino acids. CDR3 region: CASSLGPGAGYTF.

The chain is built from TRBV29-1 and TRBJ2-2. The CDR3 is made up of 11 amino acids. Germline lookup yields CDR1 SQVTM and CDR2 ANQGSEA. The CDR3 loop reads CSVEGEGSLFF.

This rearrangement joins TRBV20-1 to TRBJ2-6. The CDR3 consists of 13 residues. Germline V gene sequence: CDR1 DFQATT, CDR2 SNEGSKA (reference sequence). CDR3 in amino acids: CSADSSGANVLTF.